A single sample is the source of the 26 T cell receptor beta chains below, sequenced in a study of naive and memory T cell subsets (dated by TCRdb to 2016 to 2017). The antigens for these receptors are not known. Library preparation employed UMI-ligation and nested PCR. The reads were generated on an Illumina MiSeq. To cover both TRBC1 and TRBC2, the beta constant-region primer consisted of an equimolar mix of two oligonucleotides. Four rounds of PCR were used to amplify ligated cDNA, with nested alpha and beta constant-region primers being used together with the SP2 primer. TCRdb reanalyzed the raw reads on its own, using fastp at Q25 for trimming and MiXCR for clone calling, and kept in-frame beta chains. Every entry covers one CDR3 protein and lists the most common genes and DNA from its rows. The sample has 120,000 to 150,000 distinct CDR3 sequences on record, approximately 20% of them singletons. The ten largest clones add up to more than 0.6% of the sample.

Overall study results and their limits: A few larger clonotypes were present in naive repertoires, especially CD8 naive repertoires, and these clonotypes were possibly memory cells re-expressing CD45RA.

Sequences were obtained from naive CD8+ T cells from blood. According to the study, the label for this sample's cell subset or site signals: naive T cells, CD45RA high CD27+. The receptors here all came from a human donor in good health.

J is TRBJ2-1 and V is TRBV14; either TRBD1 or TRBD2 may fit D (5 bases each). The CDR3 is 15 residues long. Germline-derived CDR1 and CDR2 are SGHDN and FVKESK. Trimming removed 1 base at V and 6 bases at J, with 13 bases between. The CDR3 DNA reads as TGTGCCAGCAGCCAAGGGGACGGTGAGGGCAATGAGCAGTTCTTC. Its protein product is CASSQGDGEGNEQFF.

This clonotype has only a few counts. The gene calls are TRBV4-1 and TRBJ2-2; D is perhaps TRBD2 (6 bases). CDR3 size: 15 residues. With 3 bases removed from V and 0 bases from J, the gap between germline ends came to 8 bases. The V gene's germline CDR1 is MGHRA and CDR2 YSYEKL. CDR3 in amino acids: CASSQTRANTGELFF. In nucleotides, the CDR3 is TGCGCCAGCAGCCAGACTAGGGCGAACACCGGGGAGCTGTTTTTT.

This clonotype was detected ten times or more. V and J are TRBV30 and TRBJ1-1; D ambiguous. CDR3 size: 11 residues. V lost 0 bases and J lost 5, with 4 bases in between. Per germline, CDR1 GTSNPN and CDR2 SVGIG (reference sequence). The CDR3, as DNA: TGTGCCTGGAGTGTATGGACTGAAGCTTTCTTT. Protein: CAWSVWTEAFF.

A few counts support this clonotype. V usage is TRBV24-1 and J usage is TRBJ1-3; no firm D call. Germline V gene lookup returns CDR1 KGHDR and CDR2 SFDVKD. This CDR3 has 13 amino acids. With 9 bases removed from V and 0 bases from J, the gap between germline ends came to 8 bases. CDR3 region: CATGDNSGNTIYF. The CDR3 DNA follows: TGTGCCACCGGGGATAACTCTGGAAACACCATATATTTT.

This clonotype occurred a few times. The genes are TRBV5-6 and TRBJ2-7, with a tentative D call TRBD1 (6 bases). Trimming left V 5 bases short and J 0 bases short, with 12 bases between. The germline V gene encodes CDR1 SGHDT and CDR2 YYEEEE. The CDR3 runs to 14 residues. The CDR3: CASREKGDSYEQYF. The CDR3 DNA reads as TGTGCCAGCAGAGAGAAGGGGGACTCCTACGAGCAGTACTTC.

This clonotype was seen only a few times. This chain uses TRBV14 with TRBJ2-2; weak D call: TRBD1 (5 bases). Germline CDR1 SGHDN, CDR2 FVKESK. This CDR3 is 18 amino acids long. Deletions cut 0 bases from V and 2 bases from J, with 16 bases between. The CDR3 nucleotides read TGTGCCAGCAGCCAAGAACAGTATAGGACAAGTAACACCGGGGAGCTGTTTTTT. Its translation: CASSQEQYRTSNTGELFF.

V usage is TRBV4-1 and J usage is TRBJ2-3; 8 bases are a match to TRBD2. Per germline, CDR1 MGHRA and CDR2 YSYEKL. V lost 4 bases and J lost 2; bases outside the gene matches: 5. This CDR3 region has 15 residues. The DNA for the CDR3 is TGCGCCAGCAGCCCCGGACTAGCTCACACAGATACGCAGTATTTT. Protein: CASSPGLAHTDTQYF.

The chain joins TRBV7-6 to TRBJ2-3; no definite D call. Trimming shortened V by 4 bases and J by 4 bases, and 12 bases separated the two germline ends. Germline assignment: CDR1 SGHVS and CDR2 FNYEAQ. The length of the CDR3 is 14 residues. In DNA, the CDR3 is TGTGCCAGCAGCTCCAAATATGGCCCAGATACGCAGTATTTT. This encodes CASSSKYGPDTQYF.

V usage is TRBV7-9 and J usage is TRBJ1-2; D is perhaps TRBD1 (6 bases). CDR1 and CDR2 from the germline V gene are SEHNR and FQNEAQ (reference sequence). V was shortened by 5 bases and J by 14 bases, with 12 bases between the two germline ends. CDR3 length: 10 amino acids. The CDR3 coding sequence is TGTGCCAGCAGCCTATCCGACAGGACCTTC. It translates to CASSLSDRTF.

The gene calls are TRBV28 and TRBJ2-7; the D gene is possibly TRBD1 (7 bases). Deletions cut 1 base from V and 2 bases from J, with 12 bases between. Germline V lookup: CDR1 MDHEN, CDR2 SYDVKM. The length of the CDR3 is 15 residues. CDR3 residues: CASSLYGGTAYEQYF. In DNA, the CDR3 is TGTGCCAGCAGTTTATACGGCGGGACAGCCTACGAGCAGTACTTC.

The gene calls are TRBV5-8 and TRBJ1-5; no firm D call. V shed 4 bases and J shed 4 bases, with 15 bases lying between them. Germline V CDR1 and CDR2: SGHTS, YDEGEE. The CDR3 loop spans 15 amino acids. This CDR3 is CASSPTPEINQPQHF. The CDR3, as DNA: TGTGCCAGCAGCCCTACACCAGAGATTAATCAGCCCCAGCATTTT.

V gene TRBV7-9 combines with J gene TRBJ2-7; TRBD1 matches 9 bases. This CDR3 region has 17 residues. V dropped 2 bases and J dropped 0; count of bases not matched to a gene: 8. Looked up from germline, CDR1 is SEHNR and CDR2 is FQNEAQ (reference sequence). The CDR3, as DNA: TGTGCCAGCAGCTTATCCAGGACAGGGGCAATCTCCTACGAGCAGTACTTC. Protein: CASSLSRTGAISYEQYF.

This clonotype occurred a few times. The chain recombines TRBV11-2 with TRBJ1-2; TRBD1 might be the D (5 bases). V shed 5 bases and J shed 8 bases, with 21 bases lying between them. Germline V gene sequence: CDR1 SGHAT, CDR2 FQNNGV. CDR3 length equals 15 residues. The CDR3: CASSPSRTLIAGYTF. CDR3 bases: TGTGCCAGCAGCCCTAGTAGGACACTCATTGCGGGCTACACCTTC. The variable domain in full, with the rest retrieved from reference TRBV11-2 and TRBJ1-2, is EAGVAQSPRYKIIEKRQSVAFWCNPISGHATLYWYQQILGQGPKLLIQFQNNGVVDDSQLPKDRFSAERLKGVDSTLKIQPAKLEDSAVYLCASSPSRTLIAGYTFGSGTRLTVV.

The rearrangement uses TRBV28 and TRBJ2-7; perhaps TRBD2 as D (6 bases). Germline V gene data show CDR1 as MDHEN and CDR2 as SYDVKM. The V and J ends lost 7 bases and 2 bases respectively, with 15 bases between them. CDR3 length: 14 residues. CDR3 DNA sequence: TGTGCCAGCACCCGAACGGGAGACACCTACGAGCAGTACTTC. This gives the protein CASTRTGDTYEQYF.

There are a few counts of this clonotype. CDR3 in amino acids: CASSPVWGSYEQYF. The CDR3 coding sequence is TGTGCCAGCAGCCCGGTGTGGGGCTCCTACGAGCAGTACTTC. The chain carries TRBV9 and TRBJ2-7, with D unresolved. The CDR3 runs to 14 residues. Between the trimmed V and J ends, which lost 4 bases and 0 bases, there was a span of 11 bases. Germline CDR1 SGDLS, CDR2 YYNGEE.

The chain carries TRBV6-6 and TRBJ2-3; 8 bases are shared with TRBD1. The V gene's germline CDR1 is MNHNY and CDR2 SVGAGI (reference sequence). V lost 7 bases to trimming and J lost 4 bases; unmatched junction nucleotides: 4. This CDR3 spans 13 amino acids. CDR3 DNA sequence: TGTGCCAGCACAGGGGGCGGTGCAGATACGCAGTATTTT. It encodes CASTGGGADTQYF.

This clonotype was seen more than once but under ten times. The V gene is TRBV25-1, the J gene TRBJ1-1; D uncertain. Germline-derived CDR1 and CDR2 are MGHDK and SYGVNS. The CDR3 runs 16 residues. V was shortened by 1 base and J by 4 bases, with 16 bases between the two germline ends. The CDR3 is CASSEFFWKEGTEAFF. DNA for the CDR3: TGTGCCAGCAGTGAATTTTTTTGGAAGGAGGGCACTGAAGCTTTCTTT.

This clonotype was counted between two and nine times. The chain is built from TRBV10-3 and TRBJ2-7, with 7 nucleotides matching TRBD2. Unmatched junction bases numbered 4, after V lost 7 bases and J lost 1 base. In germline, CDR1 is ENHRY, CDR2 SYGVKD. The CDR3 runs 13 residues. The CDR3 loop reads CAINGDYSYEQYF. CDR3 sequence (DNA): TGTGCCATCAATGGGGACTATTCCTACGAGCAGTACTTC.

This clonotype was recorded a few times. V gene TRBV20-1 combines with J gene TRBJ2-7; 14 bases line up with TRBD2. The CDR3 has 13 amino acids. V lost 5 bases, J lost 3 bases, and 0 bases stayed unmatched. Germline loops: CDR1 DFQATT, CDR2 SNEGSKA (reference sequence). The CDR3, as DNA: TGCAGTGCTGGGACTAGCGGGAGCTACGAGCAGTACTTC. Protein sequence: CSAGTSGSYEQYF.

V is TRBV4-3 and J is TRBJ1-3; D is uncertain. This CDR3 contains 15 residues. Germline CDR1 and CDR2: LGHNA and YSLEER. V was clipped by 1 base and J by 2 bases, with 9 bases between them. For the CDR3, the DNA is TGCGCCAGCAGCCAAGCGGTGGGCCCTGGAAACACCATATATTTT. It yields the protein CASSQAVGPGNTIYF.

This clonotype has just a few counts. The chain couples TRBV4-3 to TRBJ2-3; 14 bases are a match to TRBD2. CDR3 size: 19 residues. The V gene's germline CDR1 is LGHNA and CDR2 YSLEER. V dropped 4 bases and J dropped 1; count of bases not matched to a gene: 10. The CDR3 protein is CASSRLTSGRARGTDTQYF. In DNA, the CDR3 is TGCGCCAGCAGCCGTTTGACTAGCGGGAGGGCCAGGGGCACAGATACGCAGTATTTT.

This clonotype was found a few times. The V gene is TRBV25-1, the J gene TRBJ2-5, with 8 bases aligning to TRBD1. The CDR3 is 17 amino acids. CDR1 MGHDK and CDR2 SYGVNS come from the germline V gene. V trimming: 1 base; J trimming: 3 bases; junction bases outside the gene matches: 10. CDR3 sequence (DNA): TGTGCCAGCAGTGAATGGCGGGCAGGGGGCGTTGAAGAGACCCAGTACTTC. This sequence encodes CASSEWRAGGVEETQYF.

The rearrangement links TRBV27 to TRBJ2-1; 8 bases map to TRBD1. CDR1 is MNHEY, CDR2 SMNVEV, per germline (reference sequence). This CDR3 spans 15 amino acids. The ends lost 2 bases at V and 7 bases at J; junction bases unmatched: 7. DNA for the CDR3: TGTGCCAGCAGTTTAAGTGGGACAGGACTTAATGAGCAGTTCTTC. Translation gives CASSLSGTGLNEQFF.

This clonotype was picked up a small number of times. V gene TRBV28 combines with J gene TRBJ2-7; TRBD1 or TRBD2 may be the D gene (5 bases each). The CDR3 loop spans 13 amino acids. In germline, CDR1 is MDHEN, CDR2 SYDVKM. V was trimmed by 5 bases and J by 7 bases, leaving 15 bases between them. CDR3 sequence reads: CASSDGTAEEQYF. The DNA for the CDR3 is TGTGCCAGCAGTGACGGGACGGCCGAGGAGCAGTACTTC. Together with reference TRBV28 and TRBJ2-7, the CDR3 gives the full variable domain: DVKVTQSSRYLVKRTGEKVFLECVQDMDHENMFWYRQDPGLGLRLIYFSYDVKMKEKGDIPEGYSVSREKKERFSLILESASTNQTSMYLCASSDGTAEEQYFGPGTRLTVT.

This clonotype has just a few counts. The genes are TRBV2 and TRBJ2-1; 9 nucleotides match TRBD2. Germline V lookup: CDR1 SNHLY, CDR2 FYNNEI. CDR3 length equals 18 residues. Unmatched junction bases numbered 13, after V lost 7 bases and J lost 0 bases. For the CDR3, the DNA is TGTGCCAGCAACGTGCCCGACTTTAGCGGGGGCTCCTACAATGAGCAGTTCTTC. Its protein is CASNVPDFSGGSYNEQFF.

This clonotype was counted a few times. The V gene is TRBV3-1, the J gene TRBJ2-1, with D tentatively TRBD1 (6 bases). V was clipped by 5 bases and J by 3 bases, with 17 bases between them. The germline CDR1 and CDR2 sequences are LGHDT and YNNKEL (reference sequence). The CDR3 consists of 16 residues. The CDR3 reads CASSSQARGNYNEQFF. As DNA, the CDR3 is TGTGCCAGCAGCTCACAAGCCAGGGGCAACTACAATGAGCAGTTCTTC.